This TCR beta chain was sequenced in a study of OX40 agonist ivuxolimab in advanced cancers. Turning to the overall study: Ivuxolimab was an agonistic, fully human IgG2 monoclonal antibody directed against OX40 (CD134), a costimulatory receptor. Intravenous ivuxolimab was administered to patients every 2 weeks at six dose levels: 0.01, 0.1, 0.3, 1.5, 3 and 10 mg/kg. Among the approximately 50 dose-escalation patients, 19 had hepatocellular carcinoma, about 15 melanoma, 9 renal cell carcinoma and 9 head and neck cancer. A male proportion of 70% to 90% and a mean age of approximately 55 years, ranging from roughly 23 to 80, were recorded for the dose-escalation cohort. Patients were allowed to have had prior anti-PD-1, anti-PD-L1 or anti-CTLA-4 therapy, and around 40% of the dose-escalation patients had previously received checkpoint inhibitors. Partial responses were achieved by three dose-escalation patients, of whom one had hepatocellular carcinoma and two had cutaneous melanoma. Peripheral TCRbeta sequencing aimed to test whether ivuxolimab altered TCR sequence diversity and caused clonal T-cell expansion. The paper describes the monotherapy dose-escalation part (N of about 54 patients) of the phase I trial of ivuxolimab. Study-wide findings and limitations: Low levels of normalized T-cell clonal expansion were also shown by some nonresponding patients. Partial responders in the 0.1-3.0 mg/kg groups had among the lowest normalized peripheral clonal expansion, especially among CD8+ T cells. After ivuxolimab, expanded clones were on average more numerous among CD8+ T cells than among CD4+ T cells. At doses from 0.1 to 3.0 mg/kg, clonal expansion was seen in both CD4+ and CD8+ blood T cells between baseline and week 6. Antigen specificity was not determined for the clonally expanded peripheral T cells.

The CDR3 measures 14 amino acids from cysteine to phenylalanine. Only CDR3 DNA is held: 42 bases, read in frame from base 1. CDR1 and CDR2 were assigned from the germline V gene (reference sequence) as SSHAT and FNYEAQ. Remarks on this clone: The antigen it recognizes is unknown. The junction shows a germline mismatch at one end, possibly a read error.

For sequencing of the TCRbeta CDR3 region, genomic DNA was extracted from the sorted cells. The immunoSEQ Assay was used to sequence the TCRbeta CDR3 regions. TCRdb stores this immuneACCESS table with in-frame sequences only. Part of the clones is absent; in the studies checked, under half of the shortfall reflects unresolved V genes, and no reason is known for the rest. This sample holds tens of thousands of clones; 85% to 90% were observed only once. The ten largest clones represent 0.85% to 0.95% of the sample. Patients with autoimmune disease history or receiving systemic immunosuppression were excluded from the trial. Peripheral blood for TCR sequencing was collected from all dose cohorts at baseline, on cycle 4 day 1, and on cycle 7 day 1. Samples were obtained from an open-label, multicenter, first-in-human phase I dose-escalation trial of ivuxolimab. Adults with locally advanced or metastatic melanoma, renal cell, hepatocellular, or head and neck squamous cell carcinoma were enrolled in the trial. Before TCR sequencing, CD4+ T cells and CD8+ T cells from peripheral blood were sorted into separate populations.

Sequenced here: CD4+ or CD8+ T cells sorted from blood, sampled in a trial of the OX40 agonist ivuxolimab. The V gene is TRBV7-7 and the J gene is TRBJ2-1; 10 central nucleotides agree with TRBD2. This clonotype was sampled from an adult with an advanced solid tumor such as melanoma, head and neck, liver or kidney cancer. The CDR3 reads as follows: CASSLAGGGNEQFF. The nucleotides read TGTGCTAGCAGCTTAGCGGGAGGCGGAAATGAGCAGTTCTTC.